The following is a T cell receptor beta chain sequence with its context. The antigen is unknown. The PCR was carried out with 60 Vbeta primers and 13 Jbeta primers. The table came from immunoSEQ multiplex PCR; TCRdb's copy has only in-frame clones and leaves some out. Seen in this sample are 200,000 or so clones; the ten most common clones hold roughly 0.7%. The data stem from a study of cytomegalovirus exposure and HLA in healthy donors. Study results and limitations: Productive status was seen about 90% or about 30% of the time for most TCR beta V segments in an earlier analysis. There were several of the most significant clusters that appeared linked to common viral pathogens in a later analysis. As a later analysis revealed, the rate of TCR association differed by HLA locus, with DRB1 most and HLA-C fewest.

This CDR3 has 14 residues. V was shortened by 2 bases and J by 8 bases, with 13 bases between the two germline ends. Germline CDR1 is SGHRS and CDR2 is YFSETQ. This receptor was identified in a boy between 5 and 17 years old in good health and CMV-seronegative. Sample: PBMCs. The gene calls are TRBV5-1 and TRBJ1-4; tentative D call: TRBD1 (5 bases). CDR3 DNA: TGCGCCAGCAGCTTAGGGGACTTCCCCGAAAAACTGTTTTTT. This translates into CASSLGDFPEKLFF.